Following are 27 T cell receptor beta chains from one sample sequenced in a study of molecular identifiers for immune sequencing clone quantification. A single record per CDR3 protein comes from TCRdb applying MiXCR to the PCR reads. This table has under 800,000 distinct CDR3 sequences, roughly 23% appearing once. Source material: naive CD8+ T cells from blood, with Jurkat cell RNA spiked in. Indicated subset: FACS-sorted CD8+CD4-CCR7+CD45RA+ naive T cells. These receptors were taken from a human donor in good health. Some libraries in this study had Jurkat cell RNA spiked in.

A remark on this clonotype: Given a much more abundant clone one base away, this may be a read error. The gene calls are TRBV10-3 and TRBJ1-3, with D unclear. Per germline, CDR1 ENHRY and CDR2 SYGVKD. The CDR3 consists of 13 residues. This CDR3 reads CAISEISGYTIYF. CDR3 bases: TGTGCCATCAGTGAGATATCTGGATACACCATATATTTT.

This clonotype showed up many times. The chain is built from TRBV29-1 and TRBJ1-1, with D perhaps TRBD1 (5 bases). Germline assignment: CDR1 SQVTM and CDR2 ANQGSEA. The CDR3 has 14 amino acids. The ends were cut back, 4 bases at V and 4 bases at J, with 16 bases in the middle. In DNA form, the CDR3 reads TGCAGCGTTGTTGGGGGGATCAGAGGCACTGAAGCTTTCTTT. Protein sequence: CSVVGGIRGTEAFF.

This clonotype appeared a single time. The chain joins TRBV4-3 to TRBJ2-5, with no clear D. This CDR3 region has 13 residues. CDR1 is LGHNA, CDR2 YSLEER, per germline. The V end was cut by 5 bases, the J end by 2 bases, with 9 bases between. This CDR3 is CASSVHRQETQYF. The CDR3 bases are TGCGCCAGCAGCGTACATAGGCAAGAGACCCAGTACTTC.

This sequence joins TRBV7-9 and TRBJ2-5; D is perhaps TRBD1 (5 bases). Germline-derived CDR1 and CDR2 are SEHNR and FQNEAQ (reference sequence). CDR3 length: 15 residues. V gave up 2 bases and J gave up 3 bases, with 13 bases separating them. The CDR3 nucleotides read TGTGCCAGCAGCTTAACGACAGACCTAAAAGAGACCCAGTACTTC. This translates into CASSLTTDLKETQYF. The full variable domain, with the rest looked up from reference TRBV7-9 and TRBJ2-5, is DTGVSQNPRHKITKRGQNVTFRCDPISEHNRLYWYRQTLGQGPEFLTYFQNEAQLEKSRLLSDRFSAERPKGSFSTLEIQRTEQGDSAMYLCASSLTTDLKETQYFGPGTRLLVL.

In its sample, this clonotype was seen a few times. The chain employs TRBV2 and TRBJ2-3; D uncertain. The CDR3 loop spans 15 amino acids. Between the trimmed V and J ends, which lost 8 bases and 0 bases, there was a span of 15 bases. Germline V gene lookup returns CDR1 SNHLY and CDR2 FYNNEI. The CDR3 region has the DNA TGTGCCAGCCACTCCCCGTCCTCTAGCACAGATACGCAGTATTTT. It specifies CASHSPSSSTDTQYF.

As concerns this clonotype: A clone one base away is much larger, so this may be a read error. The missing conserved phenylalanine or tryptophan at the end of this CDR3 makes a read error likely. The chain recombines TRBV20-1 with TRBJ2-7; D is possibly TRBD1 (6 bases). This CDR3 is 13 amino acids long. V shed 2 bases and J shed 2 bases, with 10 bases lying between them. Germline V lookup: CDR1 DFQATT, CDR2 SNEGSKA (reference sequence). This CDR3 is CSARNRETYEQYL. The CDR3 DNA reads as TGCAGTGCTAGAAACAGGGAAACCTACGAGCAGTACCTC.

Only a few counts were recorded for this clonotype. The chain recombines TRBV28 with TRBJ2-7; TRBD1 matches 8 bases. Trimming removed 5 bases from V and 0 bases from J; junction bases left unmatched: 6. Germline V gene lookup returns CDR1 MDHEN and CDR2 SYDVKM. CDR3 size: 15 residues. CDR3 amino acids: CASSEGQGFSYEQYF. The CDR3 coding sequence is TGTGCCAGCAGTGAAGGACAGGGATTCTCCTACGAGCAGTACTTC.

This clonotype was counted a few times. V is TRBV27 and J is TRBJ2-7; unclear D gene. V was shortened by 4 bases and J by 7 bases, with 17 bases between the two germline ends. CDR1 and CDR2 (germline): MNHEY, SMNVEV (reference sequence). The CDR3 contains 14 residues. CDR3 nucleotides: TGTGCCAGCAGTTCGGCAGCGAGCCTAGAAGAGCAGTACTTC. This sequence encodes CASSSAASLEEQYF.

The rearrangement uses TRBV5-1 and TRBJ2-3; 11 positions match TRBD2. Trimming cost V 0 bases and J 4 bases; bases outside gene matches: 10. The CDR3 covers 18 residues. The V gene's germline CDR1 is SGHRS and CDR2 YFSETQ. This chain's CDR3 is CASSLVGLAGQRADTQYF. CDR3 sequence (DNA): TGCGCCAGCAGCTTGGTAGGACTAGCGGGCCAAAGGGCAGATACGCAGTATTTT. Full variable domain (missing parts from reference TRBV5-1 and TRBJ2-3): KAGVTQTPRYLIKTRGQQVTLSCSPISGHRSVSWYQQTPGQGLQFLFEYFSETQRNKGNFPGRFSGRQFSNSRSEMNVSTLELGDSALYLCASSLVGLAGQRADTQYFGPGTRLTVL.

This chain uses TRBV29-1 with TRBJ2-7; 9 bases fit TRBD1. This CDR3 has 14 residues. Germline V CDR1 and CDR2: SQVTM, ANQGSEA. With 6 bases clipped from V and 0 bases from J, the junction kept 6 bases outside the gene matches. CDR3 in amino acids: CSVAGTGSSYEQYF. For the CDR3, the DNA is TGCAGCGTCGCCGGGACAGGGAGCTCCTACGAGCAGTACTTC.

This clonotype came up many times. The CDR3 protein is CASSPPAYEQYF. The CDR3 DNA reads TGTGCCAGCAGCCCCCCGGCTTACGAGCAGTACTTC. The chain carries TRBV11-2 and TRBJ2-7; no firm D call. V lost 5 bases to trimming and J lost 4 bases, with 9 bases between them. Germline V gene lookup returns CDR1 SGHAT and CDR2 FQNNGV. The CDR3 runs to 12 residues.

This clonotype has only a few counts. The V and J genes are TRBV5-6 and TRBJ2-7; TRBD1 agrees at 8 bases. The CDR3 is made up of 15 amino acids. Germline CDR1 reads SGHDT; CDR2 reads YYEEEE. Trimming took 4 bases from V and 2 from J; bases not matched to a gene: 8. In DNA form, the CDR3 reads TGTGCCAGCAGCACTGACCGGACAGGGACCTACGAGCAGTACTTC. Residues: CASSTDRTGTYEQYF.

This clonotype was seen only a few times. The chain joins TRBV6-1 to TRBJ1-1, with D unclear. The CDR3 totals 16 residues. V was shortened by 0 bases and J by 1 base, with 12 bases between the two germline ends. The V gene's germline CDR1 is MNHNS and CDR2 SASEGT. CDR3 protein: CASSEALVWSNTEAFF. The DNA for the CDR3 is TGTGCCAGCAGTGAAGCCCTAGTTTGGTCGAACACTGAAGCTTTCTTT.

V gene TRBV5-6 combines with J gene TRBJ2-1; no definite D call. Trimming removed 0 bases at V and 7 bases at J, with 5 bases between. The CDR3 contains 12 residues. The germline V gene has CDR1 SGHDT and CDR2 YYEEEE. The CDR3 here is CASSLVENEQFF. In DNA form, the CDR3 reads TGTGCCAGCAGCTTGGTTGAGAATGAGCAGTTCTTC.

CDR3 sequence reads: CASSQEGAGRAVDTQYF. DNA of the CDR3: TGCGCCAGCAGCCAAGAGGGGGCCGGGAGGGCCGTAGATACGCAGTATTTT. The chain is built from TRBV4-1 and TRBJ2-3, with TRBD2 matching over 8 bases. J was trimmed by 5 bases and V by 0 bases; bases with no gene match: 10. This CDR3 region has 17 residues. Germline V gives CDR1 MGHRA, CDR2 YSYEKL.

The rearrangement joins TRBV2 to TRBJ2-3, with 15 positions matching TRBD2. The CDR3 consists of 18 residues. Germline assignment: CDR1 SNHLY and CDR2 FYNNEI. Trimming took 7 bases from V and 5 from J; bases not matched to a gene: 13. CDR3 coding DNA: TGTGCCAGCACTCACCCGGGACTAGCGGGGGGAGGGTTAGATACGCAGTATTTT. This translates into CASTHPGLAGGGLDTQYF.

The chain has TRBV27 and TRBJ1-5, with D uncertain. Germline V gives CDR1 MNHEY, CDR2 SMNVEV (reference sequence). Trimming cost V 0 bases and J 6 bases, with 9 bases left between them. The CDR3 is made up of 14 amino acids. DNA of the CDR3: TGTGCCAGCAGTTTATCCCTTAATTGTCAGCCCCAGCATTTT. It yields the protein CASSLSLNCQPQHF.

The rearrangement uses TRBV27 and TRBJ2-7, with TRBD2 identical over 9 bases. The CDR3 is 13 residues long. Germline V CDR1 and CDR2: MNHEY, SMNVEV (reference sequence). Trimming took 3 bases from V and 5 from J; bases not matched to a gene: 2. CDR3 nucleotide sequence: TGTGCCAGCAGTTTTCTAGCGGGAAACGAGCAGTACTTC. Translating gives CASSFLAGNEQYF.

This clonotype was detected ten times or more. The V gene is TRBV4-3, the J gene TRBJ1-1, with D possibly matching TRBD1 (5 bases). Trimming shortened V by 0 bases and J by 5 bases, and 22 bases separated the two germline ends. This CDR3 has 18 amino acids. Per germline, CDR1 LGHNA and CDR2 YSLEER. The CDR3 DNA reads TGCGCCAGCAGCCAAGAGGGGATACGGGCGGGGGGTCGAACTGAAGCTTTCTTT. Translation: CASSQEGIRAGGRTEAFF.

This clonotype appeared once. A read error may explain this, as a much larger clone is one base away. J is TRBJ2-3 and V is TRBV9, with D perhaps assigned TRBD1 or TRBD2 (5 bases each). CDR3 size: 14 residues. Germline loops: CDR1 SGDLS, CDR2 YYNGEE. The CDR3 spells CASNVDGATDTQYF. In DNA form, the CDR3 reads TGTGCCAGCAACGTAGACGGGGCCACAGATACGCAGTATTTT.

A few counts support this clonotype. V is TRBV7-9 and J is TRBJ2-5, with D possibly TRBD2 on 6 matching bases. The germline CDR1 and CDR2 sequences are SEHNR and FQNEAQ (reference sequence). Trimming cost V 1 base and J 5 bases, with 17 bases left between them. The CDR3 extends over 16 amino acids. CDR3 in DNA: TGTGCCAGCAGCTTAGAAAGACCGGGAGACCGGGAGACCCAGTACTTC. It specifies CASSLERPGDRETQYF.

As to this clonotype: With a much larger clone just one base away, this may be a read error. The V gene is TRBV4-3, the J gene TRBJ2-5; TRBD1 is a possible D gene (6 bases). The V gene lost 3 bases and the J gene lost 0 bases, with 11 bases spanning the gap. The CDR3 extends over 15 amino acids. Per germline, CDR1 LGHNA and CDR2 YSLEER. In DNA, the CDR3 is TGCGCCAGCAGCCATGGGACACGGTACCAAGAGACCCAGTACTTC. Translating it yields CASSHGTRYQETQYF.

V usage is TRBV3-1 and J usage is TRBJ2-5; possibly TRBD1 for D (5 bases). The CDR3 runs 13 residues. Trimming took 0 bases from V and 3 from J, leaving 5 bases between them. Germline-derived CDR1 and CDR2 are LGHDT and YNNKEL (reference sequence). The CDR3 DNA follows: TGTGCCAGCAGCCAAGAAGGGGAAGAGACCCAGTACTTC. Amino acid sequence: CASSQEGEETQYF.

This clonotype was counted at least ten times. J is TRBJ1-3 and V is TRBV4-3; perhaps TRBD1 as D (5 bases). Germline assignment: CDR1 LGHNA and CDR2 YSLEER. The length of the CDR3 is 19 residues. V shed 0 bases and J shed 3 bases, with 21 bases lying between them. Here the CDR3 DNA reads TGCGCCAGCAGCCAAGATCGGTCAAGGCAGGGTAATTTTGGAAACACCATATATTTT. Its translation is CASSQDRSRQGNFGNTIYF.

The rearrangement joins TRBV13 to TRBJ2-7; D possibly corresponds to TRBD2 (5 bases). V lost 4 bases, J lost 6 bases, and 19 bases lay in between. CDR3 length equals 15 residues. Germline V gene data show CDR1 as PRHDT and CDR2 as FYEKMQ (reference sequence). The CDR3 DNA sequence: TGTGCCAGCAGCTCCGGGCCTCGCGGGCGCTCCGAGCAGTACTTC. It codes for CASSSGPRGRSEQYF. The full variable domain, in which reference TRBV13 and TRBJ2-7 provide the parts outside the CDR3, is AAGVIQSPRHLIKEKRETATLKCYPIPRHDTVYWYQQGPGQDPQFLISFYEKMQSDKGSIPDRFSAQQFSDYHSELNMSSLELGDSALYFCASSSGPRGRSEQYFGPGTRLTVT.

The V and J genes are TRBV27 and TRBJ2-1; D unclear. V was trimmed by 0 bases and J by 7 bases, leaving 7 bases between them. The germline V gene encodes CDR1 MNHEY and CDR2 SMNVEV (reference sequence). CDR3 size: 13 residues. The CDR3 region has the DNA TGTGCCAGCAGTTTATCTCTGAGGAATGAGCAGTTCTTC. It translates to CASSLSLRNEQFF.

J is TRBJ2-3 and V is TRBV5-6; possible D gene TRBD1, 5 bases. This CDR3 is 13 amino acids long. V was cut by 7 bases and J by 3 bases, with 12 bases left in between. Germline CDR1 SGHDT, CDR2 YYEEEE. Here the CDR3 reads CASDKGATDTQYF. The CDR3 region has the DNA TGTGCCAGCGACAAAGGGGCTACAGATACGCAGTATTTT.